The 19 T cell receptor beta chains listed next were all sequenced from one sample in a study of cytomegalovirus exposure and HLA in healthy donors. 13 Jbeta primers and 60 Vbeta primers were used for the PCR. The protocol was immunoSEQ multiplex PCR, while the TCRdb copy is restricted to in-frame clones and leaves out a portion. The table lists more than 100,000 clones, 70% to 80% of them singletons, with 2.5% to 3% in the top ten. Sequencing used PBMCs. The receptors were sampled from a woman aged 40 to 55 in good health and CMV-seropositive.

This clone was detected only once. This chain uses TRBV30 with TRBJ1-2; tentative D call: TRBD1 (5 bases). CDR3 length: 13 amino acids. CDR1 and CDR2 from the germline V gene are GTSNPN and SVGIG (reference sequence). The V and J ends lost 3 bases and 4 bases respectively, with 12 bases between them. The CDR3 bases are TGTGCCTGGAGGTGGGGCGGGGGCTATGGCTACACCTTC. This gives the protein CAWRWGGGYGYTF. Based on the CDR3 plus reference TRBV30 and TRBJ1-2, the full variable domain is SQTIHQWPATLVQPVGSPLSLECTVEGTSNPNLYWYRQAAGRGLQLLFYSVGIGQISSEVPQNLSASRPQDRQFILSSKKLLLSDSGFYLCAWRWGGGYGYTFGSGTRLTVV.

The J gene is TRBJ2-3, the V gene TRBV7-3; no definite D call. The V end lost 1 base, the J end lost 0 bases, and 8 bases lay between the germline ends. CDR3 length: 15 residues. Germline CDR1 SGHTA, CDR2 FQGTGA. CDR3 residues: CASSLSYGSTDTQYF. The CDR3 DNA is TGTGCCAGCAGCTTAAGTTACGGGAGCACAGATACGCAGTATTTT.

The genes are TRBV18 and TRBJ2-3; 8 bases line up with TRBD2. Germline CDR1 reads KGHSH; CDR2 reads LQKENI. V lost 5 bases to trimming and J lost 2 bases; unmatched junction nucleotides: 6. This CDR3 comprises 15 residues. The CDR3 loop reads CASSNSGVFTDTQYF. Written as DNA, the CDR3 is TGTGCCAGCTCAAATAGCGGGGTCTTCACAGATACGCAGTATTTT.

This clone was seen just once. This chain connects TRBV6-1 to TRBJ1-1; tentatively, D is TRBD1 (5 bases). Germline V gene lookup returns CDR1 MNHNS and CDR2 SASEGT. The CDR3 totals 13 residues. The V end lost 6 bases, the J end lost 0 bases, and 8 bases lay between the germline ends. CDR3 residues: CASRTGLNTEAFF. The CDR3 coding sequence is TGTGCCAGCAGAACAGGCCTGAACACTGAAGCTTTCTTT.

The chain couples TRBV7-8 to TRBJ1-6; 7 bases line up with TRBD1. Germline V gene sequence: CDR1 SGHVS, CDR2 FQNEAQ. The V segment lost 5 bases and the J segment 8 bases; nucleotides outside the gene matches: 18. This CDR3 has 18 amino acids. As DNA, the CDR3 is TGTGCCAGCAGCAAATACGACCGACAGGGACGATTGGATTCACCCCTCCACTTT. Its translation is CASSKYDRQGRLDSPLHF.

The chain couples TRBV5-1 to TRBJ2-1, with 10 bases fitting TRBD2. The CDR3 runs 15 residues. The germline V gene encodes CDR1 SGHRS and CDR2 YFSETQ. V trimming: 4 bases; J trimming: 10 bases; junction bases outside the gene matches: 11. CDR3 nucleotide sequence: TGCGCCAGCAGCAACCCTAGCGGGAGAGTGGGGGAGCAGTTCTTC. Translated: CASSNPSGRVGEQFF.

This chain joins TRBV19 and TRBJ1-5, with no clear D. The CDR3 extends over 17 amino acids. Per germline, CDR1 LNHDA and CDR2 SQIVND (reference sequence). The V and J ends lost 3 bases and 0 bases respectively, with 15 bases between them. In DNA form, the CDR3 reads TGTGCCAGTAGTATCAATCCTCCAGGCTATAGCAATCAGCCCCAGCATTTT. Translating gives CASSINPPGYSNQPQHF.

CDR3 region: CASSLRLNYEQYF. CDR3 sequence (DNA): TGTGCCAGCAGCCTACGACTCAACTACGAGCAGTACTTC. This rearrangement joins TRBV13 to TRBJ2-7; D ambiguous. This CDR3 spans 13 amino acids. Trimming stripped 5 bases from V and 3 bases from J, with 11 bases between. Looked up from germline, CDR1 is PRHDT and CDR2 is FYEKMQ (reference sequence).

The V call is TRBV29-1, the J call TRBJ1-3; D gene unclear. The CDR3 is 13 amino acids. Trimming cost V 6 bases and J 4 bases, with 13 bases left between them. The V gene's germline CDR1 is SQVTM and CDR2 ANQGSEA. The CDR3 protein is CSVAGVAGNTIYF. The CDR3 DNA reads TGCAGCGTCGCCGGGGTCGCGGGAAACACCATATATTTT.

This clone has a handful of counts. This chain joins TRBV19 and TRBJ1-1; D possibly corresponds to TRBD1 (6 bases). Germline V gene sequence: CDR1 LNHDA, CDR2 SQIVND (reference sequence). Trimming stripped 6 bases from V and 4 bases from J, with 27 bases between. This CDR3 has 18 residues. This CDR3 reads CASSLLGQRGRLGTEAFF. The DNA for the CDR3 is TGTGCCAGTAGCCTCCTAGGACAGAGGGGAAGGCTGGGCACTGAAGCTTTCTTT. The full variable domain, rest sourced from reference TRBV19 and TRBJ1-1, is DGGITQSPKYLFRKEGQNVTLSCEQNLNHDAMYWYRQDPGQGLRLIYYSQIVNDFQKGDIAEGYSVSREKKESFPLTVTSAQKNPTAFYLCASSLLGQRGRLGTEAFFGQGTRLTVV.

The V call is TRBV6-5, the J call TRBJ1-2, with D maybe TRBD1 (6 bases). Germline V CDR1 and CDR2: MNHEY, SVGAGI. The V and J ends lost 2 bases and 3 bases respectively, with 16 bases between them. CDR3 length: 16 residues. CDR3 sequence reads: CASSYKGPQGHYGYTF. CDR3 nucleotide sequence: TGTGCCAGCAGTTACAAAGGCCCACAGGGCCACTATGGCTACACCTTC.

The rearrangement uses TRBV5-1 and TRBJ2-5; 10 nucleotides match TRBD1. The CDR3 is 15 amino acids. J gave up 5 bases and V 0 bases, and 4 bases lay outside the gene matches. The germline V gene has CDR1 SGHRS and CDR2 YFSETQ. The CDR3 coding sequence is TGCGCCAGCAGCTTGGAGGGACAGGGGCCGGAGACCCAGTACTTC. Translated: CASSLEGQGPETQYF.

The rearrangement uses TRBV11-2 and TRBJ2-1; 13 nucleotides match TRBD2. This CDR3 has 16 amino acids. Germline loops: CDR1 SGHAT, CDR2 FQNNGV. The V segment lost 4 bases and the J segment 6 bases; nucleotides outside the gene matches: 6. CDR3 nucleotide sequence: TGTGCCAGCAGCTCAGTTACTAGCGGGGGGGCCAATGAGCAGTTCTTC. Translation: CASSSVTSGGANEQFF.

This chain joins TRBV2 and TRBJ1-1; D gene ambiguous. Germline CDR1 reads SNHLY; CDR2 reads FYNNEI. The CDR3 is made up of 13 amino acids. V gave up 3 bases and J gave up 1 base, with 6 bases separating them. CDR3 bases: TGTGCCAGCAGTGACCGGGAGAACACTGAAGCTTTCTTT. It yields the protein CASSDRENTEAFF.

This clone was observed once. One end of the junction fails to match germline, which may point to a read error. The chain recombines TRBV9 with TRBJ2-3, with no clear D. There are 15 residues in the CDR3. From germline, CDR1 is SGDLS and CDR2 YYNGEE. CDR3 sequence (DNA): TGTGCCAGCAGTGTAGAACCAGCGAGCACAGATACGCAGTATTTT. Its translation is CASSVEPASTDTQYF. Complete variable domain (other parts from reference TRBV9 and TRBJ2-3): DSGVTQTPKHLITATGQRVTLRCSPRSGDLSVYWYQQSLDQGLQFLIQYYNGEERAKGNILERFSAQQFPDLHSELNLSSLELGDSALYFCASSVEPASTDTQYFGPGTRLTVL.

The rearrangement joins TRBV7-8 to TRBJ1-1; weak D call: TRBD1 (5 bases). This CDR3 has 16 residues. The V end was cut by 5 bases, the J end by 4 bases, with 20 bases between. Germline CDR1 is SGHVS and CDR2 is FQNEAQ. This CDR3 is CASSPRGGGESTEAFF. CDR3 nucleotide sequence: TGTGCCAGCAGCCCAAGGGGCGGGGGGGAAAGCACTGAAGCTTTCTTT.

The CDR3 DNA sequence: TGTGCCAGCAGCCCTCCGGGTTATAACACAGATACGCAGTATTTT. Its translation is CASSPPGYNTDTQYF. V usage is TRBV5-4 and J usage is TRBJ2-3, with D hard to call. The CDR3 is 15 residues long. Trimming left V 4 bases short and J 2 bases short, with 14 bases between. Germline V gene sequence: CDR1 SGHNT, CDR2 YYREEE (reference sequence).

This clone has just a few counts. The chain links TRBV27 to TRBJ1-1; a possible D gene is TRBD1 (5 bases). V shed 5 bases and J shed 1 base, with 5 bases lying between them. Germline CDR1 is MNHEY and CDR2 is SMNVEV (reference sequence). CDR3 size: 12 residues. The CDR3 bases are TGTGCCAGCAGTCAGGGGAACACTGAAGCTTTCTTT. Residues: CASSQGNTEAFF.

This clone was seen once. The V gene is TRBV19, the J gene TRBJ2-3; TRBD1 agrees at 9 bases. Unmatched junction bases numbered 8, after V lost 4 bases and J lost 6 bases. Germline CDR1 LNHDA, CDR2 SQIVND (reference sequence). The CDR3 has 15 amino acids. CDR3 nucleotide sequence: TGTGCCAGTAGTACCACAGGGGGCGCATCGGATACGCAGTATTTT. As protein: CASSTTGGASDTQYF.